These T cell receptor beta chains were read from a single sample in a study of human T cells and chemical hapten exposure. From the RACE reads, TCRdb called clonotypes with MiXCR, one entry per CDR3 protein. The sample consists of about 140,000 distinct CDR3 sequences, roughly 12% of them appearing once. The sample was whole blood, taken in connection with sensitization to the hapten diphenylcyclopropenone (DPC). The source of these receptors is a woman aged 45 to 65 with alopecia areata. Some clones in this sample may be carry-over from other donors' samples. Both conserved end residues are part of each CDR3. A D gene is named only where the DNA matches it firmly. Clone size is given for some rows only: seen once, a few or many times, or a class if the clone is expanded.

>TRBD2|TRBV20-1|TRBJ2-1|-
TGCAGTGCAACCCCCTCGACTAGCCGTCTCGGTGAGCAGTTCTTC
CSATPSTSRLGEQFF
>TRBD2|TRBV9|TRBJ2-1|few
TGTGCCAGCAGCGTAGGTAGCGGGGTATACAATGAGCAGTTCTTC
CASSVGSGVYNEQFF
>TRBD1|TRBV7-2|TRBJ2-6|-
TGTGCCAGCAGCTTAAGTCCACAGGGGGCTACTGGGGCCAACGTCCTGACTTTC
CASSLSPQGATGANVLTF
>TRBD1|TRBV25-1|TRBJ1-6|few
TGTGCCAGCAGTCACAGGGGTGGAATTTCACCCCTCCACTTT
CASSHRGGISPLHF
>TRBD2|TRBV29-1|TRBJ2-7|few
TGCAGCGTGACTAGCACCGACGAGCAGTACTTC
CSVTSTDEQYF
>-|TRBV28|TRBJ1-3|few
TGTGCCAGCAGTGGCCAGAAATTAAGAAACACCATATATTTT
CASSGQKLRNTIYF
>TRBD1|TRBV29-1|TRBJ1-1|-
TGCAGCGCTGAAAGAGACAGGGGTTGGGGAGCTTTCTTT
CSAERDRGWGAFF
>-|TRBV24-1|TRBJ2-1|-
TGTGCCACCGCTAGACAGGGAGGGAAGAATGAGCAGTTCTTC
CATARQGGKNEQFF
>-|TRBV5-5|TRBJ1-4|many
TGTGCCAGCAGCAAGACCTCAACTAATGAAAAACTGTTTTTT
CASSKTSTNEKLFF
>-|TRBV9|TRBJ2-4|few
TGTGCCAGCAGCGTAGCAGAGGGTGATCTTGGCAAAAACATTCAGTACTTC
CASSVAEGDLGKNIQYF
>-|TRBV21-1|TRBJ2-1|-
TGTGCCAGCAGCAAAGCGTATGGGACTAGGGTGGGCAATGAGCAGTTCTTC
CASSKAYGTRVGNEQFF
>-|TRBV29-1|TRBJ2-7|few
TGCAGCGTCGGACAAAACTCCTACGAGCAGTACTTC
CSVGQNSYEQYF
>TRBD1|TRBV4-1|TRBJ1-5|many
TGCGCCAGCAGCCACGGACAGGGGAATCAGCCCCAGCATTTT
CASSHGQGNQPQHF